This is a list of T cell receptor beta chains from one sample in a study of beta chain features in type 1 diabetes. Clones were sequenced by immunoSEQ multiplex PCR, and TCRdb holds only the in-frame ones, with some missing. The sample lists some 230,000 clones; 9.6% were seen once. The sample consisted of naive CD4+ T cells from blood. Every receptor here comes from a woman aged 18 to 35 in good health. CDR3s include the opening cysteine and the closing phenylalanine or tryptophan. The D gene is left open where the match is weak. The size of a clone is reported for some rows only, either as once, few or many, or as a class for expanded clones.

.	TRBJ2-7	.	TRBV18	CASSRGQSYEQYF	TGTGCCAGCTCAAGAGGGCAATCCTACGAGCAGTACTTC
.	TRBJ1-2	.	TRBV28	CASRPGRRPYGYTF	TGTGCCAGCAGACCCGGGAGACGCCCTTATGGCTACACCTTC
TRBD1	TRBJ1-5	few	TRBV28	CASSFAGGRQPQHF	TGTGCCAGCAGTTTTGCAGGGGGCCGACAGCCCCAGCATTTT
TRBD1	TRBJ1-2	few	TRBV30	CAWSSGGWGYTF	TGTGCCTGGAGCTCAGGGGGTTGGGGCTACACCTTC
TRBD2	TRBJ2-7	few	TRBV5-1	CASSLGSGGSYEQYF	TGCGCCAGCAGCTTGGGGTCGGGAGGATCCTACGAGCAGTACTTC
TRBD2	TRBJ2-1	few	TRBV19	CASSIFAGGVHNEQFF	TGTGCCAGTAGTATATTTGCGGGAGGAGTCCACAATGAGCAGTTCTTC
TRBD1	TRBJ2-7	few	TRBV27	CASSLLGDRGAYEQYF	TGTGCCAGCAGTTTACTGGGGGACAGAGGGGCCTACGAGCAGTACTTC
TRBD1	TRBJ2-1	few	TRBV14	CASSQVRGPLNEQFF	TGTGCCAGCAGCCAAGTGAGGGGGCCCCTCAATGAGCAGTTCTTC
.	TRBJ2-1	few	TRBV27	CASSFYAASSYNEQFF	TGTGCCAGCAGTTTCTACGCAGCTAGCTCCTACAATGAGCAGTTCTTC
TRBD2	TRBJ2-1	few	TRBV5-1	CASSWTSSGNEQFF	TGCGCCAGCTCTTGGACTAGCTCTGGCAATGAGCAGTTCTTC
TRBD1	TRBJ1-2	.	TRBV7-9	CASSSYRGLGSDYGYTF	TGTGCCAGCAGCTCTTACAGGGGGTTGGGTTCTGACTATGGCTACACCTTC
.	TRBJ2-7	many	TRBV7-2	CASSPAYEQYF	TGTGCCAGCAGCCCGGCCTACGAGCAGTACTTC
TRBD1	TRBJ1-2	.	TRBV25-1	CASSATPGGDGYTF	TGTGCCAGCAGTGCCACCCCAGGGGGCGATGGCTACACCTTC
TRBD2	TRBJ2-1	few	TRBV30	CAWSYLGGLANHNEQFF	TGTGCCTGGAGTTACCTTGGGGGACTAGCTAACCACAATGAGCAGTTCTTC
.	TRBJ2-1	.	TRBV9	CASSVGRTYNEQFF	TGTGCCAGCAGCGTAGGGCGGACCTACAATGAGCAGTTCTTC
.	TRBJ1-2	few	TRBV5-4	CASSSNRDGYTF	TGTGCCAGCAGCTCAAACAGGGATGGCTACACCTTC
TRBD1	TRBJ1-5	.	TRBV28	CASSHRGRGSQHF	TGTGCCAGCAGCCACAGGGGGCGCGGGTCCCAGCATTTT